Following are 5 T cell receptor beta chains from one sample sequenced in a study of blood T cell repertoires in COVID-19. Only in-frame clones appear in the TCRdb table, and some are missing; sequencing was by immunoSEQ multiplex PCR. Of about 280,000 clones in the sample, 88% were seen once. The sample consisted of peripheral blood. These receptors were collected from a man aged 18 to 30 with active or convalescent COVID-19.

V and J are TRBV19 and TRBJ1-5, with D possibly being TRBD1 (6 bases). Trimming left V 3 bases short and J 4 bases short, with 13 bases between. The CDR3 loop spans 15 amino acids. Germline CDR1 LNHDA, CDR2 SQIVND (reference sequence). CDR3: CASSIWQGKNQPQHF. In DNA, the CDR3 is TGTGCCAGTAGTATCTGGCAGGGGAAAAATCAGCCCCAGCATTTT.

The J gene is TRBJ2-7, the V gene TRBV3-1 (or the pseudogene TRBV3-2); possible D gene TRBD2, 6 bases. This CDR3 has 13 amino acids. Trimming cost V 3 bases and J 2 bases, with 8 bases left between them. Per the germline V gene, CDR1 is LGHDT and CDR2 is YNNKEL (reference sequence). The CDR3: CASSQRGPYEQYF. In DNA, the CDR3 is TGTGCCAGCAGCCAGCGGGGACCCTACGAGCAGTACTTC.

The J gene is TRBJ1-1, the V gene TRBV2; TRBD1 might be the D (5 bases). The CDR3 totals 14 residues. Trimming removed 0 bases at V and 4 bases at J, with 9 bases between. Germline V gene lookup returns CDR1 SNHLY and CDR2 FYNNEI. The CDR3 sequence is CASSEAQGPTEAFF. The CDR3 DNA reads TGTGCCAGCAGTGAAGCGCAGGGCCCCACTGAAGCTTTCTTT.

The rearrangement uses TRBV2 and TRBJ2-5, with D possibly matching TRBD2 (6 bases). V was clipped by 0 bases and J by 5 bases, with 7 bases between them. The CDR3 contains 13 residues. The germline gives CDR1 SNHLY, CDR2 FYNNEI. CDR3 DNA sequence: TGTGCCAGCAGTGAAGCTGGGAGGGAGACCCAGTACTTC. Its protein is CASSEAGRETQYF. The full variable domain, completed using reference TRBV2 and TRBJ2-5, is EPEVTQTPSHQVTQMGQEVILRCVPISNHLYFYWYRQILGQKVEFLVSFYNNEISEKSEIFDDQFSVERPDGSNFTLKIRSTKLEDSAMYFCASSEAGRETQYFGPGTRLLVL.

The genes are TRBV2 and TRBJ2-1; D gene ambiguous. V gave up 6 bases and J gave up 1 base, with 7 bases separating them. This CDR3 region has 13 residues. Per the germline V gene, CDR1 is SNHLY and CDR2 is FYNNEI. As DNA, the CDR3 is TGTGCCAGCAGACTACCATCCTACAATGAGCAGTTCTTC. Its translation: CASRLPSYNEQFF.